The 27 T cell receptor beta chains below were found in one sample sequenced in a study of T-cell reconstitution after alpha-beta-depleted transplantation in children. Unique molecular identifiers were used to barcode this TCRbeta library. In TCRdb, the PCR reads were re-called with MiXCR into one record per CDR3 protein. The sample lists around 680,000 distinct CDR3 sequences; 16% were seen once. The sample consisted of PBMCs from the stem cell graft donor, taken from the stem cell graft. These receptors came from a human donor who donated a stem cell graft to a child with acute myeloid leukemia.

This clonotype was seen at least ten times. The chain combines TRBV12-3 or TRBV12-4 with TRBJ2-1, with D perhaps TRBD1 (6 bases). The CDR3 length is 11 residues. The V and J ends lost 8 bases and 8 bases respectively, with 10 bases between them. The CDR3 sequence is CASGQFDEQFF. The CDR3 nucleotides read TGTGCCAGCGGACAGTTCGATGAGCAGTTCTTC.

The V call is TRBV5-1, the J call TRBJ1-1, with 11 bases that match TRBD1. Germline CDR1 and CDR2: SGHRS and YFSETQ. V shed 4 bases and J 5 bases; nucleotides not matched to a gene: 13. CDR3 length equals 17 residues. CDR3 loop: CASSLRGQGAVFTEAFF. CDR3 bases: TGCGCCAGCAGCCTACGAGGACAGGGGGCGGTTTTTACTGAAGCTTTCTTT.

This clonotype has more than one count but fewer than ten. A read error may explain this, as a much larger clone is one base away. This chain connects TRBV6-1 to TRBJ1-2; D is perhaps TRBD1 (5 bases). This CDR3 is 12 amino acids long. The germline CDR1 and CDR2 sequences are MNHNS and SASEGT. V lost 5 bases and J 4 bases, leaving 8 bases between the germline ends. In DNA, the CDR3 is TGTGCCAGCAGTCGGGACGGCTATGGCTACACCTTC. Translation: CASSRDGYGYTF.

This clonotype was counted between two and nine times. The V and J genes are TRBV12-3 or TRBV12-4 and TRBJ1-2; no clear D. The CDR3 sequence is 15 residues long. V gave up 1 base and J gave up 1 base, with 10 bases separating them. The CDR3 loop reads CASSLDSSVNYGYTF. As DNA, the CDR3 is TGTGCCAGCAGTTTAGACAGTTCCGTTAACTATGGCTACACCTTC.

This clonotype was recorded at least ten times. J is TRBJ2-5 and V is TRBV20-1, with D perhaps TRBD2 (5 bases). CDR3 length: 11 residues. From germline, CDR1 is DFQATT and CDR2 SNEGSKA (reference sequence). CDR3 protein: CSRLTQETQYF. CDR3 sequence (DNA): TGCAGCCGACTAACCCAAGAGACCCAGTACTTC.

The sample holds many counts of this clonotype. The chain uses TRBV20-1 and TRBJ2-1; D remains ambiguous. Germline lookup yields CDR1 DFQATT and CDR2 SNEGSKA (reference sequence). V lost 3 bases and J lost 0, with 9 bases in between. The CDR3 covers 14 residues. The CDR3 region has the DNA TGCAGTGCTAGGGGTTCGTACTCCTACAATGAGCAGTTCTTC. It encodes CSARGSYSYNEQFF.

CDR3 residues: CSVPVNSYEQYF. In DNA form, the CDR3 reads TGCAGCGTTCCCGTAAACTCCTACGAGCAGTACTTC. This chain uses TRBV29-1 with TRBJ2-7; D is uncertain. The germline gives CDR1 SQVTM, CDR2 ANQGSEA. With 5 bases removed from V and 0 bases from J, the gap between germline ends came to 8 bases. The CDR3 runs 12 residues.

This clonotype occurred many times. The rearrangement joins TRBV20-1 to TRBJ2-3; no definite D call. Per the germline V gene, CDR1 is DFQATT and CDR2 is SNEGSKA (reference sequence). V gave up 7 bases and J gave up 7 bases, with 9 bases separating them. CDR3 length: 10 amino acids. CDR3 protein: CSVSGYTQYF. The CDR3 DNA follows: TGCAGTGTGAGTGGGTATACGCAGTATTTT.

This clonotype was detected many times. V and J are TRBV20-1 and TRBJ2-7; the D gene is possibly TRBD2 (5 bases). V was trimmed by 1 base and J by 2 bases, leaving 15 bases between them. The CDR3 has 15 amino acids. Germline loops: CDR1 DFQATT, CDR2 SNEGSKA (reference sequence). The DNA for the CDR3 is TGCAGTGCTAGAGGGCCAGCGGATAGGGCCTACGAGCAGTACTTC. This translates into CSARGPADRAYEQYF.

This clonotype was recorded a few times. The V gene is TRBV10-3, the J gene TRBJ2-3; D call uncertain. Germline CDR1 and CDR2: ENHRY and SYGVKD. The V end was cut by 0 bases, the J end by 5 bases, with 3 bases between. The CDR3 sequence is 12 residues long. In DNA form, the CDR3 reads TGTGCCATCAGTGAGTCAATAGATACGCAGTATTTT. Translating it yields CAISESIDTQYF.

V usage is TRBV21-1 and J usage is TRBJ2-7; the D call TRBD1 from the table was never checked on the DNA. TRBV21-1 is a known pseudogene. The length of the CDR3 is 16 residues. As DNA, the CDR3 is TGTGCCAGCAGCAAAGCGGCCCCAGAGGGATTCTACGAGCAGTACGTC. This codes for CASSKAAPEGFYEQYV.

About this clonotype itself: With a much larger clone just one base away, this may be a read error. The V gene is TRBV20-1, the J gene TRBJ2-2, with 10 bases aligning to TRBD1. The germline gives CDR1 DFQATT, CDR2 SNEGSKA (reference sequence). This CDR3 is built from 14 residues. This CDR3 is CSARTGGMTGDLFF. The DNA of the CDR3 is TGCAGTGCTAGGACAGGGGGCATGACCGGGGACCTGTTTTTT.

This chain uses TRBV5-5 with TRBJ1-2; TRBD1 matches 9 bases. The ends lost 0 bases at V and 3 bases at J; junction bases unmatched: 3. This CDR3 region has 15 residues. Germline CDR1 and CDR2: SGHKS and YYEKEE (reference sequence). The CDR3 reads CASSLVTGGDYGYTF. CDR3 sequence (DNA): TGTGCCAGCAGCTTGGTGACAGGGGGAGACTATGGCTACACCTTC.

This clonotype showed up just once. This may come from a read error, since a much larger clone is one base off. This chain links TRBV6-5 with TRBJ2-1; 8 nucleotides line up with TRBD2. The J segment lost 11 bases and the V segment lost 4 bases, leaving 10 bases of the junction unmatched. CDR3 size: 14 residues. Germline V gene data show CDR1 as MNHEY and CDR2 as SVGAGI. CDR3 region: CASSFVAGGDKQFF. The CDR3 DNA reads TGTGCCAGCAGTTTTGTTGCGGGGGGCGATAAGCAGTTCTTC.

This clonotype was seen at least ten times. One junction end does not reproduce the germline sequence, and a read error may be involved. The chain carries TRBV20-1 and TRBJ2-7; 9 bases are shared with TRBD2. The CDR3 sequence is 12 residues long. Germline lookup yields CDR1 DFQATT and CDR2 SNEGSKA (reference sequence). CDR3 coding DNA: TGCAGTGCTGTAGAAGCGAGCGGGGGGCCTTATTTC. Translated: CSAVEASGGPYF.

The chain combines TRBV27 with TRBJ2-5, with TRBD2 identical over 7 bases. Trimming took 5 bases from V and 1 from J; bases not matched to a gene: 7. This CDR3 has 15 residues. The germline V gene encodes CDR1 MNHEY and CDR2 SMNVEV (reference sequence). The CDR3 region is CASSHSLAAQETQYF. The CDR3 bases are TGTGCCAGCAGTCATTCGCTAGCGGCCCAAGAGACCCAGTACTTC.

This clonotype was recorded many times. The chain couples TRBV20-1 to TRBJ1-5, with D tentatively TRBD1 (6 bases). V lost 2 bases, J lost 5 bases, and 13 bases lay in between. CDR3 length: 14 amino acids. Germline assignment: CDR1 DFQATT and CDR2 SNEGSKA (reference sequence). The CDR3 nucleotides are TGCAGTGCTAGATCATCGGGGGCCCATCAGCCCCAGCATTTT. This translates into CSARSSGAHQPQHF.

This clonotype was observed a few times. The chain recombines TRBV20-1 with TRBJ2-5; TRBD2 might be the D (5 bases). Per germline, CDR1 DFQATT and CDR2 SNEGSKA (reference sequence). Trimming left V 7 bases short and J 5 bases short, with 11 bases between. The CDR3 is made up of 11 amino acids. The chain's CDR3 is CSGTGRETQYF. CDR3 coding DNA: TGCAGTGGGACGGGAAGGGAGACCCAGTACTTC.

The DNA for the CDR3 is TGTGCCAGCAGTTACTCGATGGAGCCTCTGGATGAGGGCACTGAAGCTTTCTTT. It translates to CASSYSMEPLDEGTEAFF. The chain links TRBV6-5 to TRBJ1-1; D gene unclear. V shed 0 bases and J shed 4 bases, with 21 bases lying between them. Germline CDR1 and CDR2: MNHEY and SVGAGI. This CDR3 comprises 18 residues.

Only a few counts were recorded for this clonotype. The chain combines TRBV12-1 with TRBJ2-2; the D segment call TRBD2 is taken from the table without a DNA check. TRBV12-1 is a pseudogene segment. The CDR3 is 19 residues long. CDR3 in DNA: TGTGCCAGCAGCTTTGCGCTCCCTTCACCAGAGTCCCTTGCCGGGGAGCTGTTTTTT. This gives the protein CASSFALPSPESLAGELFF.

V usage is TRBV7-2 and J usage is TRBJ2-3; D uncertain. V was clipped by 7 bases and J by 8 bases, with 16 bases between them. Germline assignment: CDR1 SGHTA and CDR2 FQGNSA. CDR3 length: 13 amino acids. CDR3 DNA: TGTGCCAGCACCTCCGCTAGTTTCGGTACGCAGTATTTT. This gives the protein CASTSASFGTQYF.

This clonotype was observed many times. V and J are TRBV27 and TRBJ1-1, with 7 bases fitting TRBD1. V lost 2 bases to trimming and J lost 4 bases; unmatched junction nucleotides: 7. In germline, CDR1 is MNHEY, CDR2 SMNVEV (reference sequence). The CDR3 spans 15 residues. As DNA, the CDR3 is TGTGCCAGCAGTTTACGAGGAGGGGGCGGCACTGAAGCTTTCTTT. Translated: CASSLRGGGGTEAFF.

This clonotype was seen at least ten times. V usage is TRBV12-3 or TRBV12-4 and J usage is TRBJ1-3; D remains ambiguous. This CDR3 contains 17 residues. The ends were cut back, 2 bases at V and 0 bases at J, with 14 bases in the middle. This chain's CDR3 is CASSLWRAADSGNTIYF. The DNA for the CDR3 is TGTGCCAGCAGTTTATGGAGGGCTGCCGACTCTGGAAACACCATATATTTT.

This rearrangement joins TRBV28 to TRBJ2-7; 9 bases are shared with TRBD1. Unmatched junction bases numbered 7, after V lost 8 bases and J lost 2 bases. This CDR3 comprises 14 residues. Germline CDR1 reads MDHEN; CDR2 reads SYDVKM. The CDR3 nucleotides are TGTGCCAGCCGCTGGGGGACAGGGCCCTACGAGCAGTACGTC. It specifies CASRWGTGPYEQYV.

The genes are TRBV9 and TRBJ2-2; D ambiguous. V was trimmed by 3 bases and J by 6 bases, leaving 6 bases between them. This CDR3 region has 12 residues. Per germline, CDR1 SGDLS and CDR2 YYNGEE. The CDR3 region is CASSDKPGELFF. In DNA, the CDR3 is TGTGCCAGCAGCGATAAGCCCGGGGAGCTGTTTTTT.

In regard to this clonotype: A much larger clone differs by one base, so this may be a read error. This CDR3 is CSASPEKAGDHSPLNF. CDR3 DNA: TGCAGTGCTAGTCCAGAGAAAGCGGGCGACCATTCACCCCTCAACTTT. The chain uses TRBV20-1 and TRBJ1-6; D uncertain. In germline, CDR1 is DFQATT, CDR2 SNEGSKA (reference sequence). The CDR3 loop spans 16 amino acids.

The rearrangement joins TRBV10-3 to TRBJ2-1; no clear D. V lost 7 bases to trimming and J lost 10 bases, with 17 bases between them. The CDR3 consists of 13 residues. Germline-derived CDR1 and CDR2 are ENHRY and SYGVKD. CDR3 DNA: TGTGCCATCAACCCGACCAATGGCAGAGAGCAGTTCTTC. The encoded protein is CAINPTNGREQFF.